This TCR beta chain originates from a study of blood T cell repertoires in COVID-19. This CDR3 has 17 amino acids. Trimming stripped 5 bases from V and 4 bases from J, with 22 bases between. From germline, CDR1 is SGHVS and CDR2 FQNEAQ. Assay used: immunoSEQ multiplex PCR; TCRdb lists only in-frame clones, some missing. The sample yields over 400,000 clones, 86% seen once. The specimen sequenced was peripheral blood. The receptor was isolated from a woman in her 30s with active or convalescent COVID-19. The rearrangement joins TRBV7-8 to TRBJ2-3; TRBD2 might be the D (7 bases). The CDR3 DNA reads TGTGCCAGCAGCACCCCGGTTGGGGGGGGCGAATCAGATACGCAGTATTTT. Translation: CASSTPVGGGESDTQYF.